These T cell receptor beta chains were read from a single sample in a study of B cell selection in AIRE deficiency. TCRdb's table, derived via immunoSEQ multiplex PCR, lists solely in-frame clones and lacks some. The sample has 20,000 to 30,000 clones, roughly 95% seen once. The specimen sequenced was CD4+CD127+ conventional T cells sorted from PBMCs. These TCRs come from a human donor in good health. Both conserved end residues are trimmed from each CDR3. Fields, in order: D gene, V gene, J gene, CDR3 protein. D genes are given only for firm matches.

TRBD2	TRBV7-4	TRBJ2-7	ASSSAVGRAYEQY
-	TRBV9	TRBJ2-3	ASSVRSGSGTDTQY
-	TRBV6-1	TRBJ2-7	ASSSAGPSKQY
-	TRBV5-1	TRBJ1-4	ASSLGTLMENEKLF
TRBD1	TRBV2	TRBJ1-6	ASSGDSNSPLH
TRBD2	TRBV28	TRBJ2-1	ASTSTSGSWGLTDEQF
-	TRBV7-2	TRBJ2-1	ASGLYSYYNEQF
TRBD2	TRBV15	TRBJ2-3	ATSRGGDTDTQY
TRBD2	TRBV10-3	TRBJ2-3	AISLAGANTQY
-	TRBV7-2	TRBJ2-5	ASSLAGETQY
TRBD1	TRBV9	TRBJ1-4	ASSVQGADEKLF
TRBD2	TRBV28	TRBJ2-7	ASSSPGTSAQAQY
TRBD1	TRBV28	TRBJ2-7	ATNRGPLSYEQY
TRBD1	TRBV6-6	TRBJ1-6	ASRSGQAFNSPLH
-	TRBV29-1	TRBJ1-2	SADRLKYT
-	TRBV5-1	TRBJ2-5	ASSLKDTVGTQY
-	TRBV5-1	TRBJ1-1	ASSLGGTYRNTEAF
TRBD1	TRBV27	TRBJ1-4	ASSLSRQGAEKLF
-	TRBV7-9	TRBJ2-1	ASSLAMTVSYNEQF
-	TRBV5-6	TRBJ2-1	ASSSYNEQF
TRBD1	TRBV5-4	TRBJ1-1	ASSFRKQGAPTEAF
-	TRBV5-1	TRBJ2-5	ASSFGAEETQY
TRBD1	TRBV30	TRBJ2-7	AWSWTGGGSEQY
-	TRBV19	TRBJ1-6	ASRWASNSPLH
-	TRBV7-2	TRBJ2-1	ASSLRQGGYNEQF
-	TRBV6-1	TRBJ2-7	ASSRQEMTYEQY
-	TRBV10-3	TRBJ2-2	AISEAQNTGELF
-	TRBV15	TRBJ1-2	ATSRVAERGGYT
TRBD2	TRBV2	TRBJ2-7	ASSAGLAGGEQY
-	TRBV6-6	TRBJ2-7	ASRRDTYYEQY
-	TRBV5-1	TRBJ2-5	ASSLAVIQETQY
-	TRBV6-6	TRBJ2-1	ASAPQTYNEQF
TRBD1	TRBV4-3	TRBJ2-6	ASSQTRQGRLTGANVLT
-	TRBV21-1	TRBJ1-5	ASFPSGLRTVSNQPQH
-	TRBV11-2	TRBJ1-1	ASSLVGRRGTEAF
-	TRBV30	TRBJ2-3	AWTKGGFGASTDTQY
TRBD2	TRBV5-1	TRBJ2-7	ASSLGGTSGTPYEQY
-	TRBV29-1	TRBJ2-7	SVAGQSSYEQY
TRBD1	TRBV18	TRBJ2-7	ASSSDRGLSEQY
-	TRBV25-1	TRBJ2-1	ASSRDIPEQF
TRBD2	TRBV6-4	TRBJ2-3	ASNSGRFTDTQY
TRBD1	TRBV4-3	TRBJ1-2	ASSQQDRDYGYT
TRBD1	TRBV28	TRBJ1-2	ASRTGGTNYGYT
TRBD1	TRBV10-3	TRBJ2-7	AISEGGVLSYEQY
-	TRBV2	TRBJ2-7	ASSVTYEQY
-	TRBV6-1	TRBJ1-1	ASSGQLLNTEAF
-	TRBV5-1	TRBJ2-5	ASTGRGPETQY
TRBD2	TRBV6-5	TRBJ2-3	ASSTSSGYADTQY
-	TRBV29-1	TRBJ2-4	SAAGGQPKNIQY
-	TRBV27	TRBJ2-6	ASKPGTLDGANVLT
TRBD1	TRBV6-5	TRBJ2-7	ASSRGQGYEQY
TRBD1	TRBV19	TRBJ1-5	ASSQTGGTYQPQH
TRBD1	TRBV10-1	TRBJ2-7	ASSEFPDRMAYEQY
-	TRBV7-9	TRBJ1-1	ASVLSGSNTEAF